The next 14 T cell receptor beta chains were all read from a single sample in a study of blood T cell repertoires in COVID-19. Libraries were prepared by immunoSEQ multiplex PCR; TCRdb keeps only in-frame clonotypes and omits some of them. The sample consists of more than 200,000 clones, about 91% of them appearing once. The material sequenced was peripheral blood. The receptor source for this set is a woman in her twenties or thirties with COVID-19, enrolled during active disease.

V gene TRBV7-6 combines with J gene TRBJ2-1; 9 bases are shared with TRBD2. V lost 1 base and J lost 0; bases outside the gene matches: 10. The CDR3 runs to 19 residues. Germline V gene data show CDR1 as SGHVS and CDR2 as FNYEAQ. The CDR3 region has the DNA TGTGCCAGCAGCTTAGGGGTAGCGGGGGACCTGAGCTCCTACAATGAGCAGTTCTTC. It specifies CASSLGVAGDLSSYNEQFF.

This clone was picked up one time. The chain recombines TRBV7-8 with TRBJ2-1, with D perhaps matching TRBD2 (7 bases). Trimming removed 6 bases from V and 5 bases from J, with 29 bases in between. CDR3 size: 19 residues. Germline CDR1 reads SGHVS; CDR2 reads FQNEAQ. This CDR3 is CASSSPGQIGRKPNNEQFF. The DNA of the CDR3 is TGTGCCAGCAGTTCCCCTGGACAGATCGGGAGGAAACCCAACAATGAGCAGTTCTTC.

The chain combines TRBV4-2 with TRBJ2-7; 8 positions agree with TRBD1. The germline V gene has CDR1 LGHNA and CDR2 YNFKEQ. The CDR3 has 14 amino acids. J gave up 5 bases and V 3 bases, and 6 bases lay outside the gene matches. The CDR3 region has the DNA TGTGCCAGCAGCCAGTGGACAGGGACTCACGAGCAGTACTTC. This translates into CASSQWTGTHEQYF.

J is TRBJ2-1 and V is TRBV7-9; the match to TRBD1 covers 12 bases. The ends lost 5 bases at V and 2 bases at J; junction bases unmatched: 10. Per the germline V gene, CDR1 is SEHNR and CDR2 is FQNEAQ (reference sequence). The CDR3 length is 18 residues. The CDR3 DNA reads TGTGCCAGCAGCGGGGACAGGGGGCGACGACTCACCTACAATGAGCAGTTCTTC. The encoded protein is CASSGDRGRRLTYNEQFF.

J is TRBJ2-5 and V is TRBV5-3, with D possibly matching TRBD1 (5 bases). TRBV5-3 is given ORF status, its function remaining uncertain. Trimming stripped 3 bases from V and 1 base from J, with 13 bases between. The CDR3 sequence is 15 residues long. CDR3 residues: CARSWTPDTQETQYF. Written as DNA, the CDR3 is TGTGCCAGAAGCTGGACCCCGGACACCCAAGAGACCCAGTACTTC.

A word on this clone: Its ends do not fully match the called genes, so a read error is possible. This chain joins TRBV6-5 and TRBJ1-5; 8 nucleotides match TRBD1. This CDR3 is built from 15 residues. Looked up from germline, CDR1 is MNHEY and CDR2 is SVGAGI. The CDR3 DNA reads as TGTGCCAGCAGTGACTCCGACAGGGGCCCTCAGCCCCAGCATTTT. This gives the protein CASSDSDRGPQPQHF.

This clone has more than one count but fewer than ten. This rearrangement joins TRBV6-5 to TRBJ2-2; TRBD1 matches 10 bases. The CDR3 extends over 15 amino acids. The ends lost 6 bases at V and 5 bases at J; junction bases unmatched: 6. Germline assignment: CDR1 MNHEY and CDR2 SVGAGI. The CDR3 DNA sequence: TGTGCCAGCAGGTCACCGGGACAGGGGACCGGGGAGCTGTTTTTT. Encoded protein: CASRSPGQGTGELFF.

The chain couples TRBV15 to TRBJ2-7; 9 nucleotides line up with TRBD2. The germline V gene has CDR1 LNHNV and CDR2 YYDKDF (reference sequence). This CDR3 has 18 residues. After removal of 0 bases from V and 4 bases from J, the junction contained 13 bases not matched to a gene. The CDR3 protein is CATSRDLPAGTSLYEQYV. For the CDR3, the DNA is TGTGCCACCAGCAGAGATCTTCCAGCCGGGACTAGCCTATACGAGCAGTACGTC.

This clone was recorded only once. This chain connects TRBV6-6 to TRBJ2-2; 11 positions match TRBD2. Germline loops: CDR1 MNHNY, CDR2 SVGAGI (reference sequence). The CDR3 consists of 16 residues. The V segment lost 7 bases and the J segment 1 base; nucleotides outside the gene matches: 5. CDR3 DNA sequence: TGTGCCAGCACAGGGCTAGCGGGAGGGAACACCGGGGAGCTGTTTTTT. Translation gives CASTGLAGGNTGELFF.

The V and J genes are TRBV11-3 and TRBJ2-3, with D hard to call. The CDR3 runs to 14 residues. CDR1 SGHNT and CDR2 YENEEA come from the germline V gene. V was cut by 2 bases and J by 5 bases, with 11 bases left in between. Written as DNA, the CDR3 is TGTGCCAGCAGCTTACCCCGTCGGGTAGATACGCAGTATTTT. Its protein is CASSLPRRVDTQYF.

The chain employs TRBV19 and TRBJ2-3; 8 bases fit TRBD2. From germline, CDR1 is LNHDA and CDR2 SQIVND (reference sequence). CDR3 length equals 16 residues. Losses at the gene ends were 2 bases for V and 1 base for J; bases not matched to a gene: 5. CDR3 coding DNA: TGTGCCAGTAGTATAAGCCTAGCGGGCCGCACAGATACGCAGTATTTT. It codes for CASSISLAGRTDTQYF.

The J gene is TRBJ2-1, the V gene TRBV29-1; tentatively, D is TRBD2 (6 bases). This CDR3 is 10 amino acids long. Trimming took off 7 bases at V and 7 bases at J, with 8 bases between the two ends. Germline CDR1 SQVTM, CDR2 ANQGSEA. For the CDR3, the DNA is TGCAGCGCAGGACTAAATGAGCAGTTCTTC. It is translated as CSAGLNEQFF.

This rearrangement joins TRBV13 to TRBJ2-7, with 7 bases matching TRBD1. CDR3 size: 14 residues. Looked up from germline, CDR1 is PRHDT and CDR2 is FYEKMQ (reference sequence). V gave up 5 bases and J gave up 6 bases; unmatched junction bases: 10. The CDR3 DNA sequence: TGTGCCAGCAGCGGCCCGACAGGGCCGAGCGAGCAGTACTTC. Its translation: CASSGPTGPSEQYF.

This sequence joins TRBV29-1 and TRBJ1-2; 7 bases are shared with TRBD1. V shed 6 bases and J 5 bases; nucleotides not matched to a gene: 9. CDR1 and CDR2 from the germline V gene are SQVTM and ANQGSEA. This CDR3 has 13 residues. The CDR3 loop is CSVRQGGGYGYTF. Written as DNA, the CDR3 is TGCAGCGTCCGACAGGGAGGTGGATATGGCTACACCTTC.